This entry features one TCR beta chain sequence. It was version v3.0 of the immunoSEQ assay that was run at survey level. The target of sequencing was 40,000-50,000 T-cell genomes per sample. This table comes from immunoSEQ multiplex PCR, and its TCRdb copy is limited to in-frame clones, with some not included. The sample lists about 23,000 clones, around 79% occurring once. These data belong to a study of long-term antiretroviral therapy in people with HIV. Study context: The 2015 immediate-ART recommendation came about a decade after the earliest samples.

Each participant with HIV received care in the United States. This CDR3 spans 13 amino acids. V was clipped by 5 bases and J by 5 bases, with 12 bases between them. Germline loops: CDR1 PRHDT, CDR2 FYEKMQ (reference sequence). The input for sequencing was unsorted PBMCs, taken 0.3 years after starting antiretroviral therapy. The genes are TRBV13 and TRBJ1-1; weak D call: TRBD1 (5 bases). This TCR was recovered from a man over 45 with HIV. Here the CDR3 reads CASSGGGSTEAFF. CDR3 nucleotide sequence: TGTGCCAGCAGCGGGGGTGGGTCGACTGAAGCTTTCTTT.